The 26 T cell receptor beta chains below come from one sample, sequenced in a study of control samples from healthy donors and cancer patients. Assay used: immunoSEQ multiplex PCR; TCRdb lists only in-frame clones, some missing. The sample has 80,000 to 85,000 clones, roughly 88% seen once. Sequenced sample: blood. These receptors came from a woman aged 45-65 years in good health.

The rearrangement links TRBV5-6 to TRBJ2-7, with D tentatively TRBD1 (7 bases). The germline V and J ends were trimmed by 3 bases and 3 bases, with 25 bases remaining between them. This CDR3 spans 18 amino acids. The germline CDR1 and CDR2 sequences are SGHDT and YYEEEE. The DNA for the CDR3 is TGTGCCAGCAGCTCGGGAGTGTACCGGGACAGTGTCCGCTACGAGCAGTACTTC. Amino acids: CASSSGVYRDSVRYEQYF.

This clone has just one count. The chain joins TRBV2 to TRBJ2-7, with D hard to call. V shed 5 bases and J shed 4 bases, with 9 bases lying between them. The CDR3 loop spans 12 amino acids. In germline, CDR1 is SNHLY, CDR2 FYNNEI. The CDR3, as DNA: TGTGCCAGCAGTAAGGGCGGATACGAGCAGTACTTC. Translation: CASSKGGYEQYF.

The chain uses TRBV6-6 and TRBJ2-3; a weak D match, TRBD2 (7 bases). The germline CDR1 and CDR2 sequences are MNHNY and SVGAGI (reference sequence). Trimming took off 8 bases at V and 4 bases at J, with 16 bases between the two ends. The CDR3 consists of 14 residues. CDR3 sequence (DNA): TGTGCCAGCGAAAGGGGGGGGGCGGCAGATACGCAGTATTTT. The encoded protein is CASERGGAADTQYF.

The rearrangement links TRBV9 to TRBJ2-7; 9 nucleotides line up with TRBD1. The CDR3 consists of 15 residues. Germline V gene lookup returns CDR1 SGDLS and CDR2 YYNGEE. V lost 4 bases and J lost 4; bases outside the gene matches: 9. DNA of the CDR3: TGTGCCAGCAGCACCCACCGGGACAGGGCTTACGAGCAGTACTTC. Amino acids: CASSTHRDRAYEQYF.

The gene calls are TRBV5-6 and TRBJ1-4; no firm D call. The CDR3 has 17 residues. Looked up from germline, CDR1 is SGHDT and CDR2 is YYEEEE. Between the trimmed V and J ends, which lost 2 bases and 3 bases, there was a span of 17 bases. CDR3 sequence (DNA): TGTGCCAGCAGCTTCACCGGTAGTGGACGGGCTAATGAAAAACTGTTTTTT. As protein: CASSFTGSGRANEKLFF.

The chain employs TRBV19 and TRBJ2-1; D uncertain. This CDR3 contains 14 residues. The germline V and J ends were trimmed by 3 bases and 0 bases, with 6 bases remaining between them. CDR1 and CDR2 from the germline V gene are LNHDA and SQIVND (reference sequence). Here the CDR3 reads CASSIESSYNEQFF. CDR3 sequence (DNA): TGTGCCAGTAGTATTGAGAGCTCCTACAATGAGCAGTTCTTC.

V is TRBV5-8 and J is TRBJ2-1; D not resolved. V lost 4 bases, J lost 2 bases, and 4 bases lay in between. The CDR3 sequence is 12 residues long. Germline-derived CDR1 and CDR2 are SGHTS and YDEGEE. CDR3: CASSTTYNEQFF. The CDR3 DNA follows: TGTGCCAGCAGCACCACCTACAATGAGCAGTTCTTC.

V is TRBV5-1 and J is TRBJ1-1; tentative D call: TRBD1 (5 bases). The germline gives CDR1 SGHRS, CDR2 YFSETQ. CDR3 length: 14 amino acids. Deletions cut 0 bases from V and 5 bases from J, with 11 bases between. The CDR3 DNA follows: TGCGCCAGCAGCTTGGCCGCGGGGCGGACTGAAGCTTTCTTT. This encodes CASSLAAGRTEAFF.

V usage is TRBV7-8 and J usage is TRBJ2-3; 8 bases line up with TRBD2. The CDR3 is made up of 16 amino acids. From germline, CDR1 is SGHVS and CDR2 FQNEAQ. Trimming at V came to 2 bases and at J to 0 bases, leaving 4 bases not matched to a gene. The CDR3 DNA is TGTGCCAGCAGCTTACTCGGGGGGGCTAGCACAGATACGCAGTATTTT. Translating gives CASSLLGGASTDTQYF.

As concerns this clone: The sample holds other DNA sequences that translate to the same CDR3. The chain couples TRBV10-3 to TRBJ1-5, with D unclear. This CDR3 is built from 12 residues. V shed 8 bases and J shed 4 bases, with 9 bases lying between them. Per germline, CDR1 ENHRY and CDR2 SYGVKD. The chain's CDR3 is CAIGPKNQPQHF. The CDR3 bases are TGTGCCATCGGTCCTAAGAATCAGCCCCAGCATTTT.

The rearrangement links TRBV19 to TRBJ1-4, with a possible D match to TRBD1 (5 bases). Trimming shortened V by 8 bases and J by 14 bases, and 18 bases separated the two germline ends. Looked up from germline, CDR1 is LNHDA and CDR2 is SQIVND (reference sequence). The CDR3 is 12 amino acids. The CDR3 loop reads CASGDGMKSLFF. DNA for the CDR3: TGTGCCAGTGGGGACGGAATGAAAAGTCTGTTTTTT.

The rearrangement joins TRBV3-1 (or the pseudogene TRBV3-2) to TRBJ1-6; D remains unclear. V lost 1 base and J 9 bases, leaving 16 bases between the germline ends. The germline CDR1 and CDR2 sequences are LGHDT and YNNKEL (reference sequence). This CDR3 has 16 amino acids. This chain's CDR3 is CASSQVGAGLGSPLHF. The DNA for the CDR3 is TGTGCCAGCAGCCAAGTAGGTGCGGGTTTGGGTTCACCCCTCCACTTT.

For the CDR3, the DNA is TGTGCCAGCAGTGAAGAGGGACAGGGATATGAAAACACCATATATTTT. The encoded protein is CASSEEGQGYENTIYF. The genes are TRBV2 and TRBJ1-3; 9 nucleotides match TRBD1. Germline assignment: CDR1 SNHLY and CDR2 FYNNEI. There are 16 residues in the CDR3. V dropped 1 base and J dropped 6; count of bases not matched to a gene: 7.

The rearrangement joins TRBV5-4 to TRBJ2-2, with D possibly called TRBD1 or TRBD2 (5 bases each). V dropped 4 bases and J dropped 6 bases, with 16 bases sitting between them. The CDR3 spans 15 residues. The V gene's germline CDR1 is SGHNT and CDR2 YYREEE (reference sequence). This CDR3 is CASSLGTTRSGELFF. As DNA, the CDR3 is TGTGCCAGCAGCCTAGGGACGACCAGATCCGGGGAGCTGTTTTTT.

The chain employs TRBV4-2 and TRBJ2-2, with 12 nucleotides matching TRBD2. The junction had 8 bases not matched to a gene; V was cut back by 2 bases and J by 1 base. CDR3 size: 19 residues. The germline gives CDR1 LGHNA, CDR2 YNFKEQ. The DNA of the CDR3 is TGTGCCAGCAGCCAAACCCATCCGGGACTAGCGGGGAACACCGGGGAGCTGTTTTTT. Residues: CASSQTHPGLAGNTGELFF.

The chain is built from TRBV10-3 and TRBJ1-2; 7 nucleotides agree with TRBD1. This CDR3 region has 14 residues. CDR1 is ENHRY, CDR2 SYGVKD, per germline. J gave up 3 bases and V 10 bases, and 11 bases lay outside the gene matches. CDR3 in DNA: TGTGCCACCCGGGGACAGAACAACGACTATGGCTACACCTTC. Residues: CATRGQNNDYGYTF.

This clone has only a few counts. This chain joins TRBV7-9 and TRBJ2-7; possibly TRBD2 for D (5 bases). This CDR3 is built from 15 residues. V lost 4 bases and J lost 2, with 15 bases in between. Germline-derived CDR1 and CDR2 are SEHNR and FQNEAQ (reference sequence). This CDR3 reads CASSYGPGGTYEQYF. Here the CDR3 DNA reads TGTGCCAGCAGCTACGGACCTGGAGGAACCTACGAGCAGTACTTC.

CDR3 in amino acids: CASSRKGKDTDTQYF. The CDR3 coding sequence is TGTGCCAGTAGTAGGAAAGGGAAGGACACAGATACGCAGTATTTT. J is TRBJ2-3 and V is TRBV19; D unclear. Germline CDR1 is LNHDA and CDR2 is SQIVND (reference sequence). Deletions cut 4 bases from V and 2 bases from J, with 13 bases between. The CDR3 sequence is 15 residues long.

CDR3 loop: CASSRRQGENTEAFF. The DNA of the CDR3 is TGTGCCAGCAGCCGTAGACAGGGGGAGAACACTGAAGCTTTCTTT. The rearrangement joins TRBV2 to TRBJ1-1, with TRBD1 matching 9 bases. The length of the CDR3 is 15 residues. Germline lookup yields CDR1 SNHLY and CDR2 FYNNEI. V shed 6 bases and J 1 base; nucleotides not matched to a gene: 6.

V gene TRBV9 combines with J gene TRBJ2-4, with D perhaps given as TRBD1 or TRBD2 (5 bases each). The CDR3 is made up of 13 amino acids. Germline CDR1 SGDLS, CDR2 YYNGEE. Trimming shortened V by 0 bases and J by 9 bases, and 10 bases separated the two germline ends. CDR3 amino acids: CASSVEEGRIQYF. The DNA of the CDR3 is TGTGCCAGCAGCGTAGAAGAGGGGCGCATTCAGTACTTC.

The rearrangement joins TRBV25-1 to TRBJ1-4; the D is unclear. The V end was cut by 3 bases, the J end by 8 bases, with 10 bases between. Germline loops: CDR1 MGHDK, CDR2 SYGVNS. The CDR3 runs 13 residues. The CDR3 DNA is TGTGCCAGCAGTGAGCGGGGAAGGGAAAAACTGTTTTTT. Translation: CASSERGREKLFF.

The CDR3 coding sequence is TGTGCCAGTATGTCTGGGGGGTCAGGGGGCCTTCAGCCCCAGCATTTT. It specifies CASMSGGSGGLQPQHF. The genes are TRBV19 and TRBJ1-5; 8 nucleotides agree with TRBD1. The CDR3 has 16 residues. CDR1 and CDR2 from the germline V gene are LNHDA and SQIVND (reference sequence). V lost 7 bases to trimming and J lost 6 bases; unmatched junction nucleotides: 14. The whole variable domain, filled in from reference TRBV19 and TRBJ1-5, reads DGGITQSPKYLFRKEGQNVTLSCEQNLNHDAMYWYRQDPGQGLRLIYYSQIVNDFQKGDIAEGYSVSREKKESFPLTVTSAQKNPTAFYLCASMSGGSGGLQPQHFGDGTRLSIL.

The chain combines TRBV29-1 with TRBJ1-3; 7 positions agree with TRBD1. The germline gives CDR1 SQVTM, CDR2 ANQGSEA. V dropped 6 bases and J dropped 2; count of bases not matched to a gene: 4. There are 13 residues in the CDR3. The CDR3 DNA follows: TGCAGCGTGTGCGACAGGGCTGGAAACACCATATATTTT. It encodes CSVCDRAGNTIYF.

The chain recombines TRBV10-1 with TRBJ2-1; 8 bases fit TRBD2. CDR1 is WNHNN and CDR2 is SYGVQD in the germline V gene (reference sequence). V lost 6 bases and J lost 5; bases outside the gene matches: 3. The CDR3 contains 13 residues. CDR3 nucleotide sequence: TGCGCCAGCAGCCTGCGGGGGGACAATGAGCAGTTCTTC. This gives the protein CASSLRGDNEQFF.

Comment on this clone: This CDR3 is also generated by other DNA sequences in the sample. V gene TRBV3-1 (or the pseudogene TRBV3-2) combines with J gene TRBJ1-1; D uncertain. V was clipped by 0 bases and J by 3 bases, with 5 bases between them. The CDR3 is made up of 13 amino acids. Germline lookup yields CDR1 LGHDT and CDR2 YNNKEL (reference sequence). This chain's CDR3 is CASSQERHTEAFF. CDR3 nucleotides: TGTGCCAGCAGCCAAGAAAGGCACACTGAAGCTTTCTTT.

The gene calls are TRBV6-5 and TRBJ1-2; possibly TRBD1 for D (6 bases). Trimming stripped 0 bases from V and 8 bases from J, with 13 bases between. The germline gives CDR1 MNHEY, CDR2 SVGAGI. The CDR3 extends over 14 amino acids. CDR3 nucleotide sequence: TGTGCCAGCAGTTACTCCGGACAGCTCGGGGGCTACACCTTC. This codes for CASSYSGQLGGYTF.